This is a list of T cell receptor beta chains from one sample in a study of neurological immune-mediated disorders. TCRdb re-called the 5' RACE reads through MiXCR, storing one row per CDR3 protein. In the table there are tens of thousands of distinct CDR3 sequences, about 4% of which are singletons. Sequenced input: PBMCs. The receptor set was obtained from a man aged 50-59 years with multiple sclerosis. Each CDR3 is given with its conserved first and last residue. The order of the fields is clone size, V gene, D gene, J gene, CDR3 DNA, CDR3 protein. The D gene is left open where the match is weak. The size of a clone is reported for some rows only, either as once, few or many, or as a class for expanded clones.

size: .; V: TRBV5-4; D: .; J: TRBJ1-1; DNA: TGTGCCAGCAGCCGAGGGTGGGGGAACACTGAAGCTTTCTTT; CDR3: CASSRGWGNTEAFF
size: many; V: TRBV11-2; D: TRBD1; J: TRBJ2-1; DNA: TGTGCCAGCAGCCGGACAGGGGAGACAAATGAGCAGTTCTTC; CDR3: CASSRTGETNEQFF
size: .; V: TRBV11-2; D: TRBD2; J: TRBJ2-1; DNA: TGTGCCAGCAGCCAAGGACTAGCGGGAGGAAATGAGCAGTTCTTC; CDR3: CASSQGLAGGNEQFF
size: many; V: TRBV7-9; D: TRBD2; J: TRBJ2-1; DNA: TGTGCCAGCATGACTAGCGGGAGTTACGGTGAGCAGTTCTTC; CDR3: CASMTSGSYGEQFF
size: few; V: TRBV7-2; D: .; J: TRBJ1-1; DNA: TGTGCCAGCAGCTTCCAGGTGAACACTGAAGCTTTCTTT; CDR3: CASSFQVNTEAFF
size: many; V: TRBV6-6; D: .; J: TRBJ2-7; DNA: TGTGCCAGCGCATTAGGCGCAAACAGGGATTTATATTACGAGCAGTACTTC; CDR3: CASALGANRDLYYEQYF
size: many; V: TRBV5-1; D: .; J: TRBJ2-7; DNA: TGCGCCAGCAGCCCGGGACTGGCGACCGAGCAGTACTTC; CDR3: CASSPGLATEQYF
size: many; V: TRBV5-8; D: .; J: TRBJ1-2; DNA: TGTGCCAGCAGCTTCGTCTCACTGGGGTATGGCTACACCTTC; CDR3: CASSFVSLGYGYTF
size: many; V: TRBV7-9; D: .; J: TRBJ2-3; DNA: TGTGCCAGCAGCTTAGGGACGCACAACACAGATACGCAGTATTTT; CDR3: CASSLGTHNTDTQYF
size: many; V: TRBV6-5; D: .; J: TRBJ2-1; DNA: TGTGCCAGCAGTTACACCAACGGGTGGGATGAGCAGTTCTTC; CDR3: CASSYTNGWDEQFF
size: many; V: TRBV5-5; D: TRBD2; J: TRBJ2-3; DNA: TGTGCCAGCAGCTTGGGACTAGCGGGGATGATCGCAGATACGCAGTATTTT; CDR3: CASSLGLAGMIADTQYF
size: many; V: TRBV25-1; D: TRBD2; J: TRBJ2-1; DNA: TGTGCCAGCAGTGGTAGCGGGTATCACAATGAGCAGTTCTTC; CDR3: CASSGSGYHNEQFF
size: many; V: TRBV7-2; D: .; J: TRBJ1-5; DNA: TGTGCCAGCAGCTTAAGTGGGGTGTGGAATCAGCCCCAGCATTTT; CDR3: CASSLSGVWNQPQHF
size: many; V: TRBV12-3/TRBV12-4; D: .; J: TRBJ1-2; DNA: TGTGCCAGCAGTACAGTGTCCTTTAACTATGGCTACACCTTC; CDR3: CASSTVSFNYGYTF
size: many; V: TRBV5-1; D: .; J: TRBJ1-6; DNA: TGCGCCAGCAGCTTGGTTGGGGGAAAGGGATCACCCCTCAACTTT; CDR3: CASSLVGGKGSPLNF
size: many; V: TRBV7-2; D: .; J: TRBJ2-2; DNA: TGTGCCAGCAGCTCTAGGACACCGCCGAACACCGGGGAGCTGTTTTTT; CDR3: CASSSRTPPNTGELFF
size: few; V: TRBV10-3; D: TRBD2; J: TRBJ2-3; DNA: TGTGCCATCAGGGGAGCGGGGCCGCTCGAGGCCACAGATACGCAGTATTTT; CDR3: CAIRGAGPLEATDTQYF
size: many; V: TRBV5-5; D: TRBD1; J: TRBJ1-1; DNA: TGTGCCAGCAGCTTTGGGACAGGCCGGTCCACTGAAGCTTTCTTT; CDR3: CASSFGTGRSTEAFF
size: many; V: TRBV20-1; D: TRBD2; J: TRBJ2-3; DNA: TGCAGTGCTAGAGTGGCGGGGGGAGGAGGAACGGATACGCAGTATTTT; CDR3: CSARVAGGGGTDTQYF
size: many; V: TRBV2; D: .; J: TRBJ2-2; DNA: TGTGCCAGCCTTGACTCGCGCACGGAGAACACCGGGGAGCTGTTTTTT; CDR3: CASLDSRTENTGELFF
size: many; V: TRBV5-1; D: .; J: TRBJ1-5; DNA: TGCGCCAGCAGCTTGTATAAGGATAGCAATCAGCCCCAGAATTTT; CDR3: CASSLYKDSNQPQNF
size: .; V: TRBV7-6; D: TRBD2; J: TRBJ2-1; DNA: TGTGCCAGCAGCTTAGTGGGACTAGCCTACAATGAGCAGTTCTTC; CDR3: CASSLVGLAYNEQFF
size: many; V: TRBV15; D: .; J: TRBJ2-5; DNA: TGTGCCACCAGCAGAGATGTGCGGGGCTTAGAGACCCAGTACTTC; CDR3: CATSRDVRGLETQYF
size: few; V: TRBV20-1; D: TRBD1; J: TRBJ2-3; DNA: TGCAGTGCTAGACTCCTGAGATACCGGACAGGGAGCACAGATACGCAGTATTTT; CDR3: CSARLLRYRTGSTDTQYF
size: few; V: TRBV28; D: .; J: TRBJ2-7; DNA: TGTGCCAGCAGCCCTTGGCGTGACAGCTCCTACGAGCAGTACTTC; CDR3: CASSPWRDSSYEQYF
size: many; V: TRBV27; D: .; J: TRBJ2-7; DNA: TGTGCCAGCAGTTTACGGGGGGCAGGGGGCTACGAGCAGTACTTC; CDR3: CASSLRGAGGYEQYF
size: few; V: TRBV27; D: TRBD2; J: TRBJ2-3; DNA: TGTGCCAGCAGTTCGTTGGGGATAGCGGGGCACACAGATACGCAGTATTTT; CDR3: CASSSLGIAGHTDTQYF
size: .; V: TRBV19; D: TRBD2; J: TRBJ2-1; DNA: TGTGCCAGTAGGCTGACTAGCGGATCCTACAATGAGCAGTTCTTC; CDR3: CASRLTSGSYNEQFF
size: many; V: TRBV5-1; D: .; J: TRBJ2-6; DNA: TGCGCCAGCAGCTTGGGTTCCAGTACTGGGGCCAACGTCCTGACTTTC; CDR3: CASSLGSSTGANVLTF
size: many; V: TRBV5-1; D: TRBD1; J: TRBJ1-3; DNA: TGCGCCAGCAGCTCTGAGGGGGCGATCCCCTCTGGAAACACCATATATTTT; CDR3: CASSSEGAIPSGNTIYF
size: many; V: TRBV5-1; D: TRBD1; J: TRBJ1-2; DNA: TGCGCCAGCAGCTGGCCTAACGGGACAGGGGGCTGGCTTGGATATGGCTACACCTTC; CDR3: CASSWPNGTGGWLGYGYTF
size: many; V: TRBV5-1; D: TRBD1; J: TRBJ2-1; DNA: TGCGCCAGCAGGTTCGGACAGGTTAAGTTCGGTGAGCAGTTCTTC; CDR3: CASRFGQVKFGEQFF
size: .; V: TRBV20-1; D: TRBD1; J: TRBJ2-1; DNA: TGCAGTGCTGCAGTTGCAGGGGGCAATGAGCAGTTCTTC; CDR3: CSAAVAGGNEQFF
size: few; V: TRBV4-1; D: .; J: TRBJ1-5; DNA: TGCGCCAGCAGCCAAGAGGTCAGGGAGGGGCAGCCCCAGAATTTT; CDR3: CASSQEVREGQPQNF
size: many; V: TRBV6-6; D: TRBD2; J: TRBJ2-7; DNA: TGTGCCAGCAGTTACTTTGTTGGGTCTAGCGGAACCTACGAGCAGTACTTC; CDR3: CASSYFVGSSGTYEQYF
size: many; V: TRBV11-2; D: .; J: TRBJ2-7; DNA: TGTGCCAGCACACCCCAGGTTGGGCTCGGTCTCTACGAGCAGTACTTC; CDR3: CASTPQVGLGLYEQYF
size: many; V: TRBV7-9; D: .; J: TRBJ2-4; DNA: TGTGCCAGCAGCCCCTCGCAGGGGTTTATTCAGTACTTC; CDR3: CASSPSQGFIQYF
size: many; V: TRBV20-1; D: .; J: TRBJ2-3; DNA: TGCAGTGCTATTTCCCGGGCGTCTAGCACAGATACGCAGTATTTT; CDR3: CSAISRASSTDTQYF